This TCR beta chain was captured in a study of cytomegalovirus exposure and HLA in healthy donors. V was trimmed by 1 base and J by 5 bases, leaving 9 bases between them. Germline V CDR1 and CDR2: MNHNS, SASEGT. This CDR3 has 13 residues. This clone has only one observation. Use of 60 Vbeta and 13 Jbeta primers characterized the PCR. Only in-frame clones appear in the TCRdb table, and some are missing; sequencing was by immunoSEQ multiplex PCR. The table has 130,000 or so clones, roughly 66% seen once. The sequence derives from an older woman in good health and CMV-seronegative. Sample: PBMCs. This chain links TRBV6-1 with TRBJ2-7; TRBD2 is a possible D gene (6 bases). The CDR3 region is CASSEVAAHEQYF. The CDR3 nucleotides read TGTGCCAGCAGTGAAGTAGCGGCCCACGAGCAGTACTTC.